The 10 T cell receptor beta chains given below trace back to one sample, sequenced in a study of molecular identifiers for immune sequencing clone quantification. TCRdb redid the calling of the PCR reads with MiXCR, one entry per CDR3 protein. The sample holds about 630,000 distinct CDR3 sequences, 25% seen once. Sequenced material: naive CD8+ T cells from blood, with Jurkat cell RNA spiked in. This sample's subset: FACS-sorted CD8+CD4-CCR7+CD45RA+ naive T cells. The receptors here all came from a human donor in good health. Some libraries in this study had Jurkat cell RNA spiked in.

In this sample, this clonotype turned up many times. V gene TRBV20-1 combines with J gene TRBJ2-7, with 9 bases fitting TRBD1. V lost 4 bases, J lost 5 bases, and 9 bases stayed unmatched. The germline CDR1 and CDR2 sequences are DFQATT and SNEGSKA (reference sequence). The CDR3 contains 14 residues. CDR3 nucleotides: TGCAGTGCTACGAGCCGGGACAGGGCCGACGAGCAGTACTTC. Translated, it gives CSATSRDRADEQYF.

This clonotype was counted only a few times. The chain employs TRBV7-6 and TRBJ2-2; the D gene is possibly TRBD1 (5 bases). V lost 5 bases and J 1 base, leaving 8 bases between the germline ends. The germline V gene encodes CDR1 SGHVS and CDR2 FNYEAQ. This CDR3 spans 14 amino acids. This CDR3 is CASSRRENTGELFF. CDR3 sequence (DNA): TGTGCCAGCAGCCGCAGGGAGAACACCGGGGAGCTGTTTTTT. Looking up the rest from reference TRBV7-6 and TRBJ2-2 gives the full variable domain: GAGVSQSPRYKVTKRGQDVALRCDPISGHVSLYWYRQALGQGPEFLTYFNYEAQQDKSGLPNDRFSAERPEGSISTLTIQRTEQRDSAMYRCASSRRENTGELFFGEGSRLTVL.

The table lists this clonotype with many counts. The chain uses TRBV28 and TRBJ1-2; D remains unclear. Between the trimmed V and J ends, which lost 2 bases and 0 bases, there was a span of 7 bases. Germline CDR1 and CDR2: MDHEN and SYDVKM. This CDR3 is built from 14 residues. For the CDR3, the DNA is TGTGCCAGCAGTTTAAGCCCTACTAACTATGGCTACACCTTC. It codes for CASSLSPTNYGYTF.

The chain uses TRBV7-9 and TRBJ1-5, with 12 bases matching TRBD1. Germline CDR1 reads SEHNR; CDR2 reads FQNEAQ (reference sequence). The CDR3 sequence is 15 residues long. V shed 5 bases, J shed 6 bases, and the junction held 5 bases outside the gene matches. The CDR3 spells CASSDGTGGSQPQHF. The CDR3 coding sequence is TGTGCCAGCAGCGACGGGACAGGGGGCAGTCAGCCCCAGCATTTT.

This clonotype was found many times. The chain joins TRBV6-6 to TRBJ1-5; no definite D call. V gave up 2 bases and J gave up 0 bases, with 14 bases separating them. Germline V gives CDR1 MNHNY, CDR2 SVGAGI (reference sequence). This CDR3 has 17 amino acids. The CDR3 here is CASSYLGVGYSNQPQHF. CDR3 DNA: TGTGCCAGCAGTTACCTAGGTGTCGGATATAGCAATCAGCCCCAGCATTTT.

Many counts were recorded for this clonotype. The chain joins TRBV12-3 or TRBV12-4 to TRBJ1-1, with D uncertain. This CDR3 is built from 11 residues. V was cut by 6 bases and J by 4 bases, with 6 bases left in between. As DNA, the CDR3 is TGTGCCAGCAGGTTTGGCACTGAAGCTTTCTTT. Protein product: CASRFGTEAFF.

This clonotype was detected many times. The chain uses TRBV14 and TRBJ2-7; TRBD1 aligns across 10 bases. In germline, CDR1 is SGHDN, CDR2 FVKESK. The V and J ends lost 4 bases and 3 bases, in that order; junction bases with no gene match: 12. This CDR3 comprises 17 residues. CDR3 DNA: TGTGCCAGCAGCCCGCGCACCGGGACAGGGGAAAGCTACGAGCAGTACTTC. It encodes CASSPRTGTGESYEQYF.

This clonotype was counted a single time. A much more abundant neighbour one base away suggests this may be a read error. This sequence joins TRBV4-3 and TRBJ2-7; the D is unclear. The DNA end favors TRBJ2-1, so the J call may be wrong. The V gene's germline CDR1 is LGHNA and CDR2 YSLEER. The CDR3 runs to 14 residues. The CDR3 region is CASSQDLNGYEQFF. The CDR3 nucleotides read TGCGCCAGCAGCCAAGATCTTAACGGCTACGAGCAGTTCTTC.

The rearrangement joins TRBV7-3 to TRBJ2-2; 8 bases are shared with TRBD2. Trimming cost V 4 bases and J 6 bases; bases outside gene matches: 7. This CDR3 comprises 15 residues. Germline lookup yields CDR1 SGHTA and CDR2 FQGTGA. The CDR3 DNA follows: TGTGCCAGCAGCTCGGGGGGGGGTGGCTCCGGGGAGCTGTTTTTT. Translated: CASSSGGGGSGELFF. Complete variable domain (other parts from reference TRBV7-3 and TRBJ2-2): GAGVSQTPSNKVTEKGKYVELRCDPISGHTALYWYRQSLGQGPEFLIYFQGTGAADDSGLPNDRFFAVRPEGSVSTLKIQRTERGDSAVYLCASSSGGGGSGELFFGEGSRLTVL.

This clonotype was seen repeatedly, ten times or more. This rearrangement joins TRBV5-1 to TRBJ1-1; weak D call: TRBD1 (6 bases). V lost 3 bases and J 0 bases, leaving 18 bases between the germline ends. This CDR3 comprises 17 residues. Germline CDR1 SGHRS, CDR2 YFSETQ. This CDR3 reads CASSYGLQGAMNTEAFF. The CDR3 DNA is TGCGCCAGCAGCTACGGATTACAGGGAGCAATGAACACTGAAGCTTTCTTT.